The clone carrying this TCR beta chain was seen ten or more times. Its antigen is undetermined. The data originate from a study of blood T cells in healthy people across ages. General observations from the study: The recorded TCR beta diversity per million T cells decreased in a roughly linear manner with age. The study lacked donor CMV status, which possibly confounded expanded clonotype changes. PBMCs were not sorted, which prevented a conclusive comparison of naive versus antigen-experienced cells.

Trimming took off 0 bases at V and 1 base at J, with 6 bases between the two ends. CDR1 SGDLS and CDR2 YYNGEE come from the germline V gene. The CDR3 runs to 14 residues. It was with a sample-barcoded 5' primer and a J-beta primer mix that a second PCR of about 6 to 12 cycles was run. Each cDNA molecule was tagged by a template-switch adaptor with 12 random nucleotides. TCRdb analysed the 5' RACE reads with MiXCR anew, one entry per CDR3 protein. The sample contains 1.5 million to 2 million distinct CDR3 sequences, almost 35% of which appear only once. The clonotype was recovered from a woman aged 25 to 39 in good health. The chain carries TRBV9 and TRBJ2-3; D gene uncertain. Source material: blood. For the CDR3, the DNA is TGTGCCAGCAGCGTAGATGGGGGCACAGATACGCAGTATTTT. This codes for CASSVDGGTDTQYF.